One TCR beta chain is described in this entry. CDR1 is SGHAT, CDR2 FQNNGV, per germline. The CDR3 has 15 residues. Trimming shortened V by 6 bases and J by 2 bases, and 17 bases separated the two germline ends. These data originate in a study of blood T cell repertoires in COVID-19. Across the study: Specimens from acute and convalescent COVID-19 originated in the United States, Italy and Spain. From T cells, B-cell-depleted T cells, or PBMCs came the material, which was cDNA or gDNA.

In the original workflow: By means of reference gene primer amplification, nucleated cell counts were estimated. Assay: immunoSEQ multiplex PCR; the TCRdb copy retains only in-frame clones and omits some. The DNA gave D and trimming, while V, J and clone size come from that table. Of tens of thousands of clones listed, about 88% are singletons. In Seattle, patients joined the study during active infection and were tracked longitudinally. The chain couples TRBV11-2 to TRBJ2-7, with D maybe TRBD1 (6 bases). This receptor was identified in a man in his fifties or sixties with COVID-19, enrolled during active disease. Material for sequencing was peripheral blood. The CDR3 is CASSQGQLRPYEQYF. In nucleotides, the CDR3 is TGTGCCAGCAGTCAGGGACAACTGAGACCCTACGAGCAGTACTTC.